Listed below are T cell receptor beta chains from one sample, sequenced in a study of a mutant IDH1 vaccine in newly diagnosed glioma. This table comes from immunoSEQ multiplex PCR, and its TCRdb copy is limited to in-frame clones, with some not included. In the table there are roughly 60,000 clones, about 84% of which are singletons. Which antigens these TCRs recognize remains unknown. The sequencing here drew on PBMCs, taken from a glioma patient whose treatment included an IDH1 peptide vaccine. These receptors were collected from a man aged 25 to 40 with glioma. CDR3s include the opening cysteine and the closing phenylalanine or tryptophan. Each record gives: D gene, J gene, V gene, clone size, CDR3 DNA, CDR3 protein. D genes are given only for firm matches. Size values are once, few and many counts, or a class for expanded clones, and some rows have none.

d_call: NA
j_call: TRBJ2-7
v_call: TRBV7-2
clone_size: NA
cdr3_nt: TGTGCCAGCAGCTTAGACGCCCGGAGCCAGCAGTACTTC
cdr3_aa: CASSLDARSQQYF

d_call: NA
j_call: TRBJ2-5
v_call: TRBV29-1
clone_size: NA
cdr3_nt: TGCAGCGGAAGATTAGAGACCCAGTACTTC
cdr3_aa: CSGRLETQYF

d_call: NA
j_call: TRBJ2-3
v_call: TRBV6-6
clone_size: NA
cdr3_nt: TGTGCCAGCAGTTATACGGCAATTCGGGCGGCAGATACGCAGTATTTT
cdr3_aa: CASSYTAIRAADTQYF

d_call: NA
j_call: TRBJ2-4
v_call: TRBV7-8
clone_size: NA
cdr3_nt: TGTGCCAGCAGCCCTACTACAGTAGCCAAAAACATTCAGTACTTC
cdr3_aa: CASSPTTVAKNIQYF

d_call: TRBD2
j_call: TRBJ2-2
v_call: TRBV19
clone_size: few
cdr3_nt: TGTGCCAGTAGTATACAACCCGCGGGGGCGAACACCGGGGAGCTGTTTTTT
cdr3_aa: CASSIQPAGANTGELFF

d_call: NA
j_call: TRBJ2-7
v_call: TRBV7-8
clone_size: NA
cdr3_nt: TGTGCCAGCAGCCGCTTTCGATCTGGCACCTACGAGCAGTACTTC
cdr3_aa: CASSRFRSGTYEQYF

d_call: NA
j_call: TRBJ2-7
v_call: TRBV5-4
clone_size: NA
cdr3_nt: TGTGCCAGCAGCTTGGATCCCCTATATTACGAGCAGTACTTC
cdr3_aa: CASSLDPLYYEQYF

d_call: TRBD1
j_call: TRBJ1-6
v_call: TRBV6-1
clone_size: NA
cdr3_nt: TGTGCCAGCAGTGCCACGACAGGGACACCCCTCCACTTT
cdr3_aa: CASSATTGTPLHF

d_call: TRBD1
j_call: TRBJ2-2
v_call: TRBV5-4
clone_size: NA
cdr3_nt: TGTGCCAGCGGGCGGTGGGACAGGGGGGGAACCGGGGAGCTGTTTTTT
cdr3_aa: CASGRWDRGGTGELFF

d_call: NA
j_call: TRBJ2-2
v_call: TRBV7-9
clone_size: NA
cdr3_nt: TGTGCCAGCAGCACCCCCTCAGGGGCCCCCGTGGACACCGGGGAGCTGTTTTTT
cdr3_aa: CASSTPSGAPVDTGELFF

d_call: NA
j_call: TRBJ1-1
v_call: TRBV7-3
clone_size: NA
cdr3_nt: TGTGCCAGCAGCTTATGGGCGGAGAACACTGAAGCTTTCTTT
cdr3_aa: CASSLWAENTEAFF

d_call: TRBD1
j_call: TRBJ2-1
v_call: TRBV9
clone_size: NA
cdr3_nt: TGTGCCAGCAGCACACAGGGGCTGGGCAATGAGCAGTTCTTC
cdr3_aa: CASSTQGLGNEQFF

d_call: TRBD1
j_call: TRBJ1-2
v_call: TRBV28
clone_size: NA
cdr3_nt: TGTGCCAGCAGAAACTGGACAGGGATATATGGCTACACCTTC
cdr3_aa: CASRNWTGIYGYTF

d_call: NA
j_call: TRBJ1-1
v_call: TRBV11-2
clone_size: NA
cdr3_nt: TGTGCCAGCAGCTTGGACAGCACTGAAGCTTTCTTT
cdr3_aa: CASSLDSTEAFF

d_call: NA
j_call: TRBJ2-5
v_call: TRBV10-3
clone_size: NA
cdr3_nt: TGTGCCATCAGTGAGTCAAGGCTAGCCCAAGAGACCCAGTACTTC
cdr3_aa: CAISESRLAQETQYF

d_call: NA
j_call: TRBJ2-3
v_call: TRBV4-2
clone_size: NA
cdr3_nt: TGTGCCAGCAGCCGGGGGGATGGCGGTTACACAGATACGCAGTATTTT
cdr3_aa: CASSRGDGGYTDTQYF

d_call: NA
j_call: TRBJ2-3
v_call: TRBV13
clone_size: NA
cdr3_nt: TGTGCCAGCAGCTTAGGGGCGGGGGCTCCCACAGATACGCAGTATTTT
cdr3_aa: CASSLGAGAPTDTQYF

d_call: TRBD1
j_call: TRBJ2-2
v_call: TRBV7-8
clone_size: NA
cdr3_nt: TGTGCCAGCAGCCTCCGAGGACAGGCGAACACCGGGGAGCTGTTTTTT
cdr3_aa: CASSLRGQANTGELFF

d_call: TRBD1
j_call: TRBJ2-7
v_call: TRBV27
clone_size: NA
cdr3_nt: TGTGCCAGTTATAAGTTCGGGACAGTGGTTTCCGAGCAGTACTTC
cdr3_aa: CASYKFGTVVSEQYF

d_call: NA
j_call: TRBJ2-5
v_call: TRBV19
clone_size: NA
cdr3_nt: TGTGCCAGTAGTAAGAGGAAAGAGACCCAGTACTTC
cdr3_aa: CASSKRKETQYF

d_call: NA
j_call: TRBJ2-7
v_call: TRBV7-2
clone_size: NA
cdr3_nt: TGTGCCAGCAGCTCTGGTCCTGCTACGGGGCAGTACTTC
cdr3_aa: CASSSGPATGQYF

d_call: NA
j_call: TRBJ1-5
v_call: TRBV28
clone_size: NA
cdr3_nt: TGTGCCAGCAGTTTATATCGACAGCCCCAGCATTTT
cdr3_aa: CASSLYRQPQHF

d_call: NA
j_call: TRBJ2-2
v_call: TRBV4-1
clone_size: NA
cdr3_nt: TGCGCCAGCAGCCAAGATTTAAGCTGGACCGGGGAGCTGTTTTTT
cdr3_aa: CASSQDLSWTGELFF

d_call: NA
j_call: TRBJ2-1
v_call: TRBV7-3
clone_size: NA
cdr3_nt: TGTGCCAGCAGCCCCGGGGCGCGGGGGCCCTTGAATGAGCAGTTCTTC
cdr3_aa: CASSPGARGPLNEQFF

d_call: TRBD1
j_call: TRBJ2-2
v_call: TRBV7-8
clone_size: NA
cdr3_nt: TGTGCCACCATCGACAGGGCAAACACCGGGGAGCTGTTTTTT
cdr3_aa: CATIDRANTGELFF

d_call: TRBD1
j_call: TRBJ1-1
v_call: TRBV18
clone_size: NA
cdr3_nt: TGTGCCAGCTCACAACGACAGGGGGCGCGGGACACTGAAGCTTTCTTT
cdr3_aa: CASSQRQGARDTEAFF

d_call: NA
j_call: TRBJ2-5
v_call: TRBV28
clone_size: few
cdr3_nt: TGTGCCAGCAGTTTGGGCCGGGGTAGGAACCAAGAGACCCAGTACTTC
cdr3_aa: CASSLGRGRNQETQYF

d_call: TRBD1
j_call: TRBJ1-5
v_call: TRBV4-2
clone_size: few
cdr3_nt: TGTGCCAGCAGCCAAGTCGGGACAGGGTATAATCAGCCCCAGCATTTT
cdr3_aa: CASSQVGTGYNQPQHF

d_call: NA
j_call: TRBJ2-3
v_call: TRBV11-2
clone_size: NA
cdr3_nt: TGTGCCAGCAGCTTACCGGGAGCAGATACGCAGTATTTT
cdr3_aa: CASSLPGADTQYF

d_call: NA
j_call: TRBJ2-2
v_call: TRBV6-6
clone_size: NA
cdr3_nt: TGTGCCAGCACCCCTAAGGGTAACACCGGGGAGCTGTTTTTT
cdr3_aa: CASTPKGNTGELFF

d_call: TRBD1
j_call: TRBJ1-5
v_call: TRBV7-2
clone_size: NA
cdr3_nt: TGTGCCAGCAGCCAGGACAGGGTGGATCAGCCCCAGCATTTT
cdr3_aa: CASSQDRVDQPQHF

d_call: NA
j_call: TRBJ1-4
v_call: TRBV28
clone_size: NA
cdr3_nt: TGTGCCAGCAGCCCCTTTTATCGTTCAACTAATGAAAAACTGTTTTTT
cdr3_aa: CASSPFYRSTNEKLFF

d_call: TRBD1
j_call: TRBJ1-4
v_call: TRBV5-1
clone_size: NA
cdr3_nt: TGCGCCAGCAGCTTCAGGGGGACTAATGAAAAACTGTTTTTT
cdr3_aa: CASSFRGTNEKLFF

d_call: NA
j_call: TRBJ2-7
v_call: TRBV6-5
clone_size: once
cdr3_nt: TGTGCCAGCAGTTACTCGAAGGGAGGCTCCTACGAGCAGTACTTC
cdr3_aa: CASSYSKGGSYEQYF

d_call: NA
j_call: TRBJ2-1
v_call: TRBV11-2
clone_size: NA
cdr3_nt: TGTGCCAGCAGCTTAGGCAGCTACAATGAGCAGTTCTTC
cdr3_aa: CASSLGSYNEQFF

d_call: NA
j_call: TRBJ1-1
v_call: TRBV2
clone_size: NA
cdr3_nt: TGTGCCAGCAGTGAGGGACTCAACACTGAAGCTTTCTTT
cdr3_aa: CASSEGLNTEAFF

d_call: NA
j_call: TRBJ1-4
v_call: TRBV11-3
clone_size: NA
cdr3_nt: TGTGCCAGCAGCTCCGGACCTAATGAAAAACTGTTTTTT
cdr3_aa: CASSSGPNEKLFF

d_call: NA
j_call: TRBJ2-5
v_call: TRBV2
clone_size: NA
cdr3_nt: TGTGCCAGCAGTGCGGGCGACCGGGAGACCCAGTACTTC
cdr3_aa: CASSAGDRETQYF

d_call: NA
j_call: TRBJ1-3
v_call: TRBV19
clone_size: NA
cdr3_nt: TGTGCCAGTACGCCGGTATCTGGAAACACCATATATTTT
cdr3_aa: CASTPVSGNTIYF

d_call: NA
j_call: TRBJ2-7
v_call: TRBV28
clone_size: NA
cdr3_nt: TGTGCCAGCAGGCCAACAGGGAACTCCTACGAGCAGTACTTC
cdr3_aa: CASRPTGNSYEQYF

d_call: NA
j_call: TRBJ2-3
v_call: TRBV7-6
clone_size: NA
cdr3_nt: TGTGCCAGCAGCTTAGTCGGCACAAGCGGGGATACGCAGTATTTT
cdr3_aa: CASSLVGTSGDTQYF